Below are 15 T cell receptor beta chains sequenced from a single sample in a study of beta chain features in type 1 diabetes. Expressed TCRB transcripts were sequenced because the entire RNA isolate underwent reverse transcription. Clones were sequenced by immunoSEQ multiplex PCR, and TCRdb holds only the in-frame ones, with some missing. The table includes 400,000 to 450,000 clones, approximately 15% detected once. The material sequenced was naive CD4+ T cells from blood. The receptors here all came from a man aged 30-40 years in good health.

The sample holds a few counts of this clone. This chain uses TRBV7-3 with TRBJ2-1, with TRBD2 matching over 12 bases. The J segment lost 4 bases and the V segment lost 5 bases, leaving 6 bases of the junction unmatched. Germline CDR1 and CDR2: SGHTA and FQGTGA. There are 16 residues in the CDR3. The CDR3 DNA reads TGTGCCAGCAGCCCCCGCGGGACTAGCGGGTACAATGAGCAGTTCTTC. It yields the protein CASSPRGTSGYNEQFF.

The chain joins TRBV30 to TRBJ2-5; 15 positions agree with TRBD2. The CDR3 runs 18 residues. Germline V gene lookup returns CDR1 GTSNPN and CDR2 SVGIG (reference sequence). Trimming removed 3 bases from V and 5 bases from J; junction bases left unmatched: 13. CDR3 protein: CAWSLSRGLAGGGETQYF. Here the CDR3 DNA reads TGTGCCTGGAGCCTCAGCCGGGGACTAGCGGGAGGAGGGGAGACCCAGTACTTC.

In this sample, this clone turned up a few times. This chain connects TRBV6-6 to TRBJ2-5; possible D gene TRBD1, 6 bases. CDR1 MNHNY and CDR2 SVGAGI come from the germline V gene (reference sequence). The CDR3 is 13 residues long. The germline V and J ends were trimmed by 5 bases and 5 bases, with 12 bases remaining between them. The chain's CDR3 is CASSGGLRETQYF. CDR3 sequence (DNA): TGTGCCAGCAGTGGGGGCCTCCGGGAGACCCAGTACTTC.

This clone occurred a few times. The V call is TRBV25-1, the J call TRBJ2-1; D assignment may be TRBD1 or TRBD2 (5 bases each). This CDR3 comprises 15 residues. Germline V gives CDR1 MGHDK, CDR2 SYGVNS. Deletions cut 6 bases from V and 6 bases from J, with 18 bases between. The CDR3 loop is CASRSSGRTLNEQFF. In nucleotides, the CDR3 is TGTGCCAGCAGAAGTTCGGGACGCACCCTCAATGAGCAGTTCTTC. Together with reference TRBV25-1 and TRBJ2-1, the CDR3 gives the full variable domain: EADIYQTPRYLVIGTGKKITLECSQTMGHDKMYWYQQDPGMELHLIHYSYGVNSTEKGDLSSESTVSRIRTEHFPLTLESARPSHTSQYLCASRSSGRTLNEQFFGPGTRLTVL.

The gene calls are TRBV2 and TRBJ2-3; 9 nucleotides match TRBD1. The ends lost 1 base at V and 3 bases at J; junction bases unmatched: 2. The CDR3 spans 15 residues. Germline V gives CDR1 SNHLY, CDR2 FYNNEI. The CDR3 coding sequence is TGTGCCAGCAGTGAAGGGACAGGGGTGACAGATACGCAGTATTTT. As protein: CASSEGTGVTDTQYF.

The gene calls are TRBV15 and TRBJ2-7; 10 nucleotides align to TRBD2. CDR1 and CDR2 (germline): LNHNV, YYDKDF (reference sequence). The V segment lost 0 bases and the J segment 0 bases; nucleotides outside the gene matches: 8. The CDR3 has 18 amino acids. The CDR3: CATSRDRPGTSVSYEQYV. The CDR3 DNA is TGTGCCACCAGCAGAGACCGCCCCGGGACTAGCGTCTCCTACGAGCAGTACGTC.

This clone appeared a few times. As DNA, the CDR3 is TGTGCCAGCAGCGTAGTAGAGGATGAGCAGTTCTTC. It specifies CASSVVEDEQFF. The J gene is TRBJ2-1, the V gene TRBV9; D ambiguous. The V end was cut by 0 bases, the J end by 8 bases, with 6 bases between. This CDR3 has 12 residues. The germline V gene has CDR1 SGDLS and CDR2 YYNGEE.

The J gene is TRBJ1-1, the V gene TRBV4-1, with a tentative D call TRBD1 (5 bases). CDR1 is MGHRA, CDR2 YSYEKL, per germline. Trimming left V 4 bases short and J 1 base short, with 10 bases between. This CDR3 is 14 amino acids long. The CDR3 loop reads CASSLLDRNTEAFF. The CDR3 coding sequence is TGCGCCAGCAGCCTCTTAGACAGGAACACTGAAGCTTTCTTT.

The rearrangement joins TRBV29-1 to TRBJ2-7, with a tentative D call TRBD1 (6 bases). The CDR3 is 12 residues long. The germline gives CDR1 SQVTM, CDR2 ANQGSEA. CDR3 sequence: CSVADSPYEQYV. DNA for the CDR3: TGCAGTGTCGCGGACAGTCCCTACGAGCAGTACGTC.

This chain connects TRBV19 to TRBJ2-5; 12 positions match TRBD2. The V gene's germline CDR1 is LNHDA and CDR2 SQIVND (reference sequence). V gave up 4 bases and J gave up 5 bases; unmatched junction bases: 5. The CDR3 sequence is 15 residues long. In nucleotides, the CDR3 is TGTGCCAGTAGTACACGACTAGCGGGAGAGGAGACCCAGTACTTC. It specifies CASSTRLAGEETQYF.

This clone turned up a few times. V and J are TRBV30 and TRBJ2-3, with TRBD2 matching 9 bases. The J segment lost 6 bases and the V segment lost 0 bases, leaving 1 base of the junction unmatched. The CDR3 sequence is 13 residues long. CDR1 GTSNPN and CDR2 SVGIG come from the germline V gene (reference sequence). The CDR3 region has the DNA TGTGCCTGGAGTGTACTAGCGGGCGATACGCAGTATTTT. Translating gives CAWSVLAGDTQYF. Full variable domain (missing parts from reference TRBV30 and TRBJ2-3): SQTIHQWPATLVQPVGSPLSLECTVEGTSNPNLYWYRQAAGRGLQLLFYSVGIGQISSEVPQNLSASRPQDRQFILSSKKLLLSDSGFYLCAWSVLAGDTQYFGPGTRLTVL.

In its sample, this clone was seen a few times. V and J are TRBV7-9 and TRBJ1-3, with TRBD1 identical over 8 bases. CDR3 size: 14 residues. CDR1 is SEHNR and CDR2 is FQNEAQ in the germline V gene (reference sequence). The V and J ends lost 3 bases and 2 bases, in that order; junction bases with no gene match: 0. The DNA of the CDR3 is TGTGCCAGCAGCTTGGACAGGGCTGGAAACACCATATATTTT. Its translation: CASSLDRAGNTIYF.

The V and J genes are TRBV9 and TRBJ2-1, with 14 positions matching TRBD2. The CDR3 is made up of 18 amino acids. Trimming at V came to 0 bases and at J to 1 base, leaving 3 bases not matched to a gene. CDR1 is SGDLS, CDR2 YYNGEE, per germline. The CDR3 DNA reads TGTGCCAGCAGCGTAGAGGGACTAGCGGGAGCATCCTACAATGAGCAGTTCTTC. This encodes CASSVEGLAGASYNEQFF.

This chain links TRBV6-6 with TRBJ2-7, with D perhaps being TRBD1 or TRBD2 (5 bases each). V was shortened by 6 bases and J by 5 bases, with 11 bases between the two germline ends. Germline CDR1 and CDR2: MNHNY and SVGAGI (reference sequence). CDR3 length: 12 residues. Written as DNA, the CDR3 is TGTGCCAGCAGCCAGCGAGGGGACGAGCAGTACTTC. Translation: CASSQRGDEQYF.

The V and J genes are TRBV29-1 and TRBJ1-2; a possible D gene is TRBD1 (6 bases). Germline lookup yields CDR1 SQVTM and CDR2 ANQGSEA. V lost 6 bases and J 4 bases, leaving 24 bases between the germline ends. The CDR3 is 16 amino acids. The DNA for the CDR3 is TGCAGCGTCAAGGGGGGCAGAGACCACCATTCCTATGGCTACACCTTC. Translating it yields CSVKGGRDHHSYGYTF.